These 3 T cell receptor beta chains were all obtained from the same sample, sequenced in a study of cytomegalovirus exposure and HLA in healthy donors. PCR primers comprised 60 Vbeta and 13 Jbeta primers. The repertoire was sequenced with immunoSEQ multiplex PCR; TCRdb's copy has only in-frame clones and lacks some. Of tens of thousands of clones in the sample, 65% to 80% were seen once. The sample consisted of PBMCs. These receptors were taken from a woman in her forties in good health and CMV-seropositive.

The rearrangement joins TRBV6-1 to TRBJ1-2; D is undetermined. The germline gives CDR1 MNHNS, CDR2 SASEGT. The CDR3 is made up of 12 amino acids. The V gene lost 7 bases and the J gene lost 8 bases, with 14 bases spanning the gap. The CDR3 region is CASTVMLVGYTF. The CDR3 bases are TGTGCCAGCACCGTAATGTTAGTAGGCTACACCTTC.

The rearrangement uses TRBV18 and TRBJ2-5; TRBD1 agrees at 9 bases. There are 13 residues in the CDR3. V gave up 10 bases and J gave up 5 bases; unmatched junction bases: 8. CDR1 is KGHSH and CDR2 is LQKENI in the germline V gene. As DNA, the CDR3 is TGTGCCACCCTGGGACAGGGAAGGGAGACCCAGTACTTC. This encodes CATLGQGRETQYF.

Ten or more counts support this clone. V is TRBV6-1 and J is TRBJ1-1; 7 bases match TRBD1. This CDR3 has 19 amino acids. The germline V gene encodes CDR1 MNHNS and CDR2 SASEGT. With V trimmed by 0 bases and J by 0 bases, 13 bases remained unmatched. This chain's CDR3 is CASSEALHRGWRVNTEAFF. Written as DNA, the CDR3 is TGTGCCAGCAGTGAAGCGCTTCACAGGGGATGGCGCGTGAACACTGAAGCTTTCTTT.